This T cell receptor beta chain appears in the sequencing data of a study of T-cell reconstitution after alpha-beta-depleted transplantation in children. This CDR3 spans 16 amino acids. Germline V lookup: CDR1 SGHRS, CDR2 YFSETQ. Study-wide results and limits: Newly produced T cells mostly accounted for T-cell counts and diversity one year post-transplant. Reported findings indicate that, about two months after transplant, alpha-beta T cells came from several hundred expanded clones, which were derived from non-depleted graft cells. TCRbeta diversity was high at day 60 in some patients (a result of surviving recipient T cells and thymic progenitors).

Construction of the TCRbeta library involved unique molecular identifiers. TCRdb reanalysed the PCR reads using MiXCR and keeps one entry per CDR3 protein. The sample holds fewer than 350,000 distinct CDR3 sequences, approximately 10% seen once. A note on this clonotype: What it binds is unknown. This may arise from a read error, as a much more abundant clone is one base away.

The TCR sequence derives from a male patient between 2 and 9 years old who had a stem cell transplant for chronic granulomatous disease, so the T cells may come from the graft donor. Sequences were derived from peripheral blood, sampled 180 days after TCRalphabeta/CD19-depleted stem cell transplant. The J gene is TRBJ2-5, the V gene TRBV5-1, with TRBD1 matching 10 bases. The CDR3 DNA reads as TGCGCCAGCAGAGGGCCGGGACAGGGGTCCCAAGAGACCCAGCACTTC. This translates into CASRGPGQGSQETQHF.